Below, 2 T cell receptor beta chains from the same sample are listed, as sequenced in a study of cytomegalovirus exposure and HLA in healthy donors. With 60 Vbeta and 13 Jbeta primers, the PCR was carried out. Sequencing used immunoSEQ multiplex PCR; TCRdb keeps in-frame clones, though not all of them. This sample's clone table lists more than 45,000 clones. The specimen sequenced was PBMCs. These receptors all stem from a male donor in good health and CMV-seronegative.

The chain links TRBV4-2 to TRBJ2-1, with 9 positions matching TRBD2. CDR3 size: 20 residues. Germline CDR1 and CDR2: LGHNA and YNFKEQ. V shed 1 base and J 5 bases; nucleotides not matched to a gene: 18. CDR3 nucleotide sequence: TGTGCCAGCAGCCAAGGTCCCGGGGGGTTTAGCGGGAGTAGAGACAATGAGCAGTTCTTC. Translated, it gives CASSQGPGGFSGSRDNEQFF.

The rearrangement links TRBV7-9 to TRBJ2-3, with a tentative D call TRBD1 (5 bases). V was cut by 6 bases and J by 1 base, with 14 bases left in between. Germline values: CDR1 SEHNR, CDR2 FQNEAQ (reference sequence). This CDR3 has 15 amino acids. In DNA form, the CDR3 reads TGTGCCAGCAGTCTCGGACAAGTCCGCACAGATACGCAGTATTTT. It yields the protein CASSLGQVRTDTQYF. The complete variable domain, with remaining parts taken from reference TRBV7-9 and TRBJ2-3, reads DTGVSQNPRHKITKRGQNVTFRCDPISEHNRLYWYRQTLGQGPEFLTYFQNEAQLEKSRLLSDRFSAERPKGSFSTLEIQRTEQGDSAMYLCASSLGQVRTDTQYFGPGTRLTVL.